The source of this T cell receptor (beta chain) is a study of cytomegalovirus exposure and HLA in healthy donors. As concerns this clone: Its antigen remains unidentified.

The PCR ran on 60 Vbeta and 13 Jbeta primers. Clones were sequenced by immunoSEQ multiplex PCR, and TCRdb holds only the in-frame ones, with some missing. The table shows 100,000 or so clones, with approximately 80% occurring only once. Trimming cost V 3 bases and J 7 bases; bases outside gene matches: 9. CDR3 length equals 15 residues. Per the germline V gene, CDR1 is SGHRS and CDR2 is YFSETQ. Study observations and caveats: Presence/absence analyses took donor sequencing depth as roughly uniform. A previous analysis found most TCR beta V segments productive roughly 87% or roughly 30% of the time. A later analysis found common viral pathogens apparently linked to several of the most significant clusters. The authors enumerated 150 to 200 TCR beta chains as linked to cytomegalovirus.

The sequence came from a man younger than 40 in good health and CMV-seropositive. The chain has TRBV5-1 and TRBJ2-7, with TRBD2 matching over 11 bases. Sample: PBMCs. The CDR3 sequence is CASSSILAGVREQYF. CDR3 DNA: TGCGCCAGCAGCTCCATACTAGCGGGAGTGCGGGAGCAGTACTTC.